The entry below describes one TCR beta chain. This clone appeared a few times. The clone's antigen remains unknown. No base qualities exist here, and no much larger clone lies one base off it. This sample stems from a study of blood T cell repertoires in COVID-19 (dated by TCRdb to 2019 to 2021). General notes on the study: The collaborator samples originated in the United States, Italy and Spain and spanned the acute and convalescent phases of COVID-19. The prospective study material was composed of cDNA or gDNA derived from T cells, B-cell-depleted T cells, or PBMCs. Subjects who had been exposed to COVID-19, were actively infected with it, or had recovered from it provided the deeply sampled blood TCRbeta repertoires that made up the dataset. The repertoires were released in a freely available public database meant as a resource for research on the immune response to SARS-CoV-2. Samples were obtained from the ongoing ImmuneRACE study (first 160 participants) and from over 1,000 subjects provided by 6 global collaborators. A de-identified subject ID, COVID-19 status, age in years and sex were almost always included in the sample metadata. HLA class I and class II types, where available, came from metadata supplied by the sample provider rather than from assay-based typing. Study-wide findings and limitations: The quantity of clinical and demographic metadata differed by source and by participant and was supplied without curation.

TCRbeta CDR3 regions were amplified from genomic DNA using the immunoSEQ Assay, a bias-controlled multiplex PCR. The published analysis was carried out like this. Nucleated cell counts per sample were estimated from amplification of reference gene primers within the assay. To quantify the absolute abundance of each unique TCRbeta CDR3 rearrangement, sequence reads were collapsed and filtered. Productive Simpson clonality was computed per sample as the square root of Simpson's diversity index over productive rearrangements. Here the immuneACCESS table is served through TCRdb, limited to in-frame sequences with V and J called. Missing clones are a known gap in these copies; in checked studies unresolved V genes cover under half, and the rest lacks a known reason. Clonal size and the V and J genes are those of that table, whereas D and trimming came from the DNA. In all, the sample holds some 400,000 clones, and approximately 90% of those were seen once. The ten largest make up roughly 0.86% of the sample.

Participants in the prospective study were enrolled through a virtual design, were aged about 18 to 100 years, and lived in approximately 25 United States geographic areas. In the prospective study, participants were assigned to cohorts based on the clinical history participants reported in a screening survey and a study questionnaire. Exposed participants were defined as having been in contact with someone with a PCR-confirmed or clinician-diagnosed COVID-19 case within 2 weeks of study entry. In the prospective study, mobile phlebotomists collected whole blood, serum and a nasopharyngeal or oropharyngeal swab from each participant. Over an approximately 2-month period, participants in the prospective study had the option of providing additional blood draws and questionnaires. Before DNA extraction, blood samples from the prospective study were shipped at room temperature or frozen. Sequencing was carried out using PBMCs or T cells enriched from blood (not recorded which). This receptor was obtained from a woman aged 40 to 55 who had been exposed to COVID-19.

The nucleotides read TGTGCCAGCAGCGTGACAGGGGGCGCATCCGGGGAGCTGTTTTTT. It codes for CASSVTGGASGELFF. The chain joins TRBV9 to TRBJ2-2, and 10 bases in between align with TRBD1. CDR1 and CDR2, looked up from the germline V gene, are SGDLS and YYNGEE. Reading from cysteine to phenylalanine, the CDR3 counts 15 amino acids. Only CDR3 DNA is held: 45 bases, read in frame from base 1. Ends trimmed: V by 2 bases, J by 6 bases; bases unmatched to a gene: 4.